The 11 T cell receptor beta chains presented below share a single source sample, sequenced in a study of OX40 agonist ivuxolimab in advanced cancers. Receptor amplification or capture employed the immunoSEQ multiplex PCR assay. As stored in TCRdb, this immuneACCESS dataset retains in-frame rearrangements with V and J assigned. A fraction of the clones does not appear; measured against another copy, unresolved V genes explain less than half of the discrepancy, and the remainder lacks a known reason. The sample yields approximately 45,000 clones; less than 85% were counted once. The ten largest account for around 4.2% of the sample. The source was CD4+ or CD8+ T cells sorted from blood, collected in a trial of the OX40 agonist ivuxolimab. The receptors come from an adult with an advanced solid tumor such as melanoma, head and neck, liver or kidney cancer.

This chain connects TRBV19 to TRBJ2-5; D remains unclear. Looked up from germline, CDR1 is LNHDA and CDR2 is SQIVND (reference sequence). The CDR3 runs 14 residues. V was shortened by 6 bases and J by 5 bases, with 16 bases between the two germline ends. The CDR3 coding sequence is TGTGCCAGTAGCGAAATTGTAGGGCGGGAGACCCAGTACTTC. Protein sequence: CASSEIVGRETQYF.

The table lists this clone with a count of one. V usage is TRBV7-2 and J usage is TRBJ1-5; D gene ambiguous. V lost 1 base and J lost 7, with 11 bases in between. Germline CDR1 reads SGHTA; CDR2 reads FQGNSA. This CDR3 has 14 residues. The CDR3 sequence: CASSLGLDGQPQHF. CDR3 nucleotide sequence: TGTGCCAGCAGCTTAGGTCTAGACGGACAGCCCCAGCATTTT.

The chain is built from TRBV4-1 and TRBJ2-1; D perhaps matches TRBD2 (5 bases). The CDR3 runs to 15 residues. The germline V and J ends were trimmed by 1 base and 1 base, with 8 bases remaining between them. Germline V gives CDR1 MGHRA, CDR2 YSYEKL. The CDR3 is CASSQGGGSYNEQFF. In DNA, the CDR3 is TGCGCCAGCAGCCAAGGAGGCGGGTCCTACAATGAGCAGTTCTTC.

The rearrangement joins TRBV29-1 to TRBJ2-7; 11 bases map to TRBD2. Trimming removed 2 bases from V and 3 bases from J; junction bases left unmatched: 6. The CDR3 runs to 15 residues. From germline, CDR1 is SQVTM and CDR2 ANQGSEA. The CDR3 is CSVESSGRANYEQYF. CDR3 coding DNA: TGCAGCGTTGAAAGTAGCGGGAGGGCTAACTACGAGCAGTACTTC.

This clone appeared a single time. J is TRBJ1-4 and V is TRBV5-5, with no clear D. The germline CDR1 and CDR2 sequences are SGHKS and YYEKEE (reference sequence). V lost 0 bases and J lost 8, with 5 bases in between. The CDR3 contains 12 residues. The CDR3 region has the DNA TGTGCCAGCAGCTTGGCCTGGGAAAAACTGTTTTTT. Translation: CASSLAWEKLFF. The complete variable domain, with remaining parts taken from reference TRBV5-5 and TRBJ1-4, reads DAGVTQSPTHLIKTRGQQVTLRCSPISGHKSVSWYQQVLGQGPQFIFQYYEKEERGRGNFPDRFSARQFPNYSSELNVNALLLGDSALYLCASSLAWEKLFFGSGTQLSVL.

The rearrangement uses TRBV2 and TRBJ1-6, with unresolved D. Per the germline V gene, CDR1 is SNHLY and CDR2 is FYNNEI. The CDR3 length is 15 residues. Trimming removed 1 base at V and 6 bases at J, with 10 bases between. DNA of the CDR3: TGTGCCAGCAGTGAAGTGACACGACTTAATTCACCCCTCCACTTT. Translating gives CASSEVTRLNSPLHF.

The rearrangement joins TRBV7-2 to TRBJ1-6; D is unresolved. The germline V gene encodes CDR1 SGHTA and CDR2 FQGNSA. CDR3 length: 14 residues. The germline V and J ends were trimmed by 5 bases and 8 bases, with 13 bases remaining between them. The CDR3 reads CASSQMGADSPLHF. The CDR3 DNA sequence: TGTGCCAGCAGCCAAATGGGAGCAGATTCACCCCTCCACTTT.

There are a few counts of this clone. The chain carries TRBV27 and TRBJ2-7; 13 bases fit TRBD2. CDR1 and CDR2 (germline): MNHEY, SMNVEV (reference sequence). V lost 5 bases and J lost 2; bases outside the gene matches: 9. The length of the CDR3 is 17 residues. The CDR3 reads CASSVRTSGGLTYEQYF. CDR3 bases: TGTGCCAGCAGTGTAAGGACTAGCGGGGGCCTTACCTACGAGCAGTACTTC.

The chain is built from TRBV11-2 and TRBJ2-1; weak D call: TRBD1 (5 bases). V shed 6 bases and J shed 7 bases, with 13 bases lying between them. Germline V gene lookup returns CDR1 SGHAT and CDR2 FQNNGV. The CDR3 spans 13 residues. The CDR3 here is CASSLKQGNEQFF. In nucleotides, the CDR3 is TGTGCCAGCAGTCTTAAGCAGGGTAATGAGCAGTTCTTC.

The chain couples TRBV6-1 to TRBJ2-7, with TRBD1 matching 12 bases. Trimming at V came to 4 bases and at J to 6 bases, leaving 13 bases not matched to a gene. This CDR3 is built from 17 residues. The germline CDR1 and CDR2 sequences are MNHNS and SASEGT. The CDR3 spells CASSVLPGQGAQGEQYF. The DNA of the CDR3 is TGTGCCAGCAGTGTTCTACCGGGACAGGGGGCGCAGGGCGAGCAGTACTTC.

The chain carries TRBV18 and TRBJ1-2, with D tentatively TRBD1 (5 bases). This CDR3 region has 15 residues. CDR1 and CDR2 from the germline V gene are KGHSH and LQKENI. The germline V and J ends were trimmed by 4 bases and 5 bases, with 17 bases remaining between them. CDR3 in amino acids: CASSLRDSEGYGYTF. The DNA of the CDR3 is TGTGCCAGCTCACTCAGGGACTCCGAGGGGTATGGCTACACCTTC.